Listed here are 7 T cell receptor beta chains from one sample, sequenced in a study of cytotoxic CD8 clonotypes in ibrutinib-treated CLL. Using immunoSEQ multiplex PCR, the repertoire was profiled, and TCRdb retains in-frame clones only, with some absent. The sample includes approximately 210,000 clones, over 60% of them seen just once. Sequencing was performed on PBMCs, taken after 24 months of ibrutinib treatment. The receptor set was obtained from a human donor with chronic lymphocytic leukemia.

The chain recombines TRBV6-5 with TRBJ2-5, with D possibly called TRBD1 or TRBD2 (5 bases each). This CDR3 has 16 amino acids. V was cut by 2 bases and J by 7 bases, with 20 bases left in between. Germline V lookup: CDR1 MNHEY, CDR2 SVGAGI. The CDR3 bases are TGTGCCAGCAGTTACGGGGGAGCCAACCTTGGGGGGACCCAGTACTTC. Translating it yields CASSYGGANLGGTQYF.

The chain carries TRBV7-7 and TRBJ2-3; TRBD2 agrees at 8 bases. V gave up 2 bases and J gave up 4 bases; unmatched junction bases: 8. Germline loops: CDR1 SSHAT, CDR2 FNYEAQ (reference sequence). The CDR3 has 16 residues. This CDR3 is CASSLQVGGVSDTQYF. CDR3 nucleotide sequence: TGTGCCAGCAGCTTACAAGTCGGGGGGGTTTCAGATACGCAGTATTTT.

The chain is built from TRBV4-3 and TRBJ2-2; 11 positions match TRBD2. The J segment lost 3 bases and the V segment lost 0 bases, leaving 6 bases of the junction unmatched. Per the germline V gene, CDR1 is LGHNA and CDR2 is YSLEER. The CDR3 has 18 amino acids. CDR3 residues: CASSQEPSGRFDTGELFF. Here the CDR3 DNA reads TGCGCCAGCAGCCAAGAGCCTAGCGGGAGGTTCGACACCGGGGAGCTGTTTTTT.

This rearrangement joins TRBV30 to TRBJ1-4; TRBD1 agrees at 7 bases. The trim removed 0 bases at V and 7 bases at J, leaving 8 bases unmatched. There are 15 residues in the CDR3. From germline, CDR1 is GTSNPN and CDR2 SVGIG (reference sequence). The DNA of the CDR3 is TGTGCCTGGAGTGTAAAGACAGGGTTTCGTGAAAAACTGTTTTTT. Protein product: CAWSVKTGFREKLFF.

V gene TRBV11-2 combines with J gene TRBJ2-1, with a tentative D call TRBD1 (6 bases). The CDR3 has 15 amino acids. V was trimmed by 1 base and J by 6 bases, leaving 13 bases between them. CDR1 is SGHAT, CDR2 FQNNGV, per germline. CDR3 in DNA: TGTGCCAGCAGCTTAGGGGGCAGGGGCGCCAATGAGCAGTTCTTC. This sequence encodes CASSLGGRGANEQFF.

This clone was recorded a few times. This chain connects TRBV2 to TRBJ2-7; TRBD2 agrees at 8 bases. Germline V gene sequence: CDR1 SNHLY, CDR2 FYNNEI. CDR3 length equals 13 residues. V dropped 8 bases and J dropped 5; count of bases not matched to a gene: 8. CDR3 in DNA: TGTGCCAGCGCCGGACTAGCTCGCCACGAGCAGTACTTC. Protein sequence: CASAGLARHEQYF.

CDR3 sequence: CASSAAGGTGGKLFF. CDR3 sequence (DNA): TGTGCCAGCAGCGCTGCCGGGGGCACCGGGGGAAAACTGTTTTTT. The chain uses TRBV9 and TRBJ1-4, with TRBD1 as a possible D gene (6 bases). Germline CDR1 is SGDLS and CDR2 is YYNGEE. Deletions cut 3 bases from V and 10 bases from J, with 19 bases between. This CDR3 contains 15 residues. Full variable domain (outside the CDR3, taken from reference TRBV9 and TRBJ1-4): DSGVTQTPKHLITATGQRVTLRCSPRSGDLSVYWYQQSLDQGLQFLIQYYNGEERAKGNILERFSAQQFPDLHSELNLSSLELGDSALYFCASSAAGGTGGKLFFGSGTQLSVL.